The 11 T cell receptor beta chains given below trace back to one sample, sequenced in a study of blood T cell repertoires in COVID-19 (dated by TCRdb to the early 2020s). Libraries came from the immunoSEQ multiplex PCR assay. TCRdb re-hosts the immuneACCESS table, in-frame sequences only. Its copies lack some clones; in the studies checked, an unresolved V gene accounts for under half of them, and the cause for the rest is not known. This sample holds around 380,000 clones; more than 75% were observed only once. The top ten constitute 1% to 1.5% of the sample. Sequences were obtained from PBMCs or T cells enriched from blood (not recorded which). These receptors were obtained from a man aged 25 to 45 who had recovered from COVID-19.

The rearrangement uses TRBV29-1 and TRBJ1-1; 8 bases align to TRBD1. V shed 5 bases and J 1 base; nucleotides not matched to a gene: 12. In germline, CDR1 is SQVTM, CDR2 ANQGSEA. The CDR3 sequence is 16 residues long. The CDR3 sequence: CSVSPQPGGTNTEAFF. In DNA form, the CDR3 reads TGCAGCGTTTCCCCGCAGCCAGGGGGCACGAACACTGAAGCTTTCTTT.

This sequence joins TRBV6-5 and TRBJ1-5; 9 positions match TRBD1. The CDR3 loop spans 12 amino acids. Trimming removed 6 bases from V and 6 bases from J; junction bases left unmatched: 0. Per germline, CDR1 MNHEY and CDR2 SVGAGI. The CDR3 nucleotides are TGTGCCAGCAGACAGGGGGCTCAGCCCCAGCATTTT. Its translation is CASRQGAQPQHF.

This rearrangement joins TRBV7-9 to TRBJ2-1; D is ambiguous. V was cut by 3 bases and J by 7 bases, with 10 bases left in between. Looked up from germline, CDR1 is SEHNR and CDR2 is FQNEAQ (reference sequence). There are 13 residues in the CDR3. The CDR3 region has the DNA TGTGCCAGCAGCTTTTTGACACCAAATGAGCAGTTCTTC. This codes for CASSFLTPNEQFF.

This chain uses TRBV7-9 with TRBJ1-1, with D tentatively TRBD1 (5 bases). V lost 10 bases to trimming and J lost 1 base, with 13 bases between them. The germline CDR1 and CDR2 sequences are SEHNR and FQNEAQ (reference sequence). The CDR3 loop spans 13 amino acids. The CDR3 here is CAIRGNPNTEAFF. The CDR3 coding sequence is TGTGCCATCCGGGGGAATCCGAACACTGAAGCTTTCTTT.

The J gene is TRBJ1-2, the V gene TRBV27; 8 bases map to TRBD1. The CDR3 length is 14 residues. The trim removed 6 bases at V and 5 bases at J, leaving 8 bases unmatched. Germline V gene sequence: CDR1 MNHEY, CDR2 SMNVEV (reference sequence). The CDR3 sequence is CASRLLGQGYGYTF. The DNA for the CDR3 is TGTGCCAGCAGACTTCTCGGACAGGGTTATGGCTACACCTTC.

J is TRBJ1-2 and V is TRBV20-1; no reliable D call. Per the germline V gene, CDR1 is DFQATT and CDR2 is SNEGSKA (reference sequence). This CDR3 contains 11 residues. With 6 bases removed from V and 6 bases from J, the gap between germline ends came to 11 bases. CDR3 nucleotide sequence: TGCAGTGCCAGCTACGGGGATGGCTACACCTTC. It yields the protein CSASYGDGYTF.

The chain links TRBV5-5 to TRBJ2-7; a possible D gene is TRBD1 (5 bases). The V gene's germline CDR1 is SGHKS and CDR2 YYEKEE (reference sequence). The CDR3 runs 14 residues. Between the trimmed V and J ends, which lost 1 base and 3 bases, there was a span of 11 bases. As DNA, the CDR3 is TGTGCCAGCAGCTTGATGATCGACAGCTACGAGCAGTACTTC. Translation: CASSLMIDSYEQYF. Full variable domain (missing parts from reference TRBV5-5 and TRBJ2-7): DAGVTQSPTHLIKTRGQQVTLRCSPISGHKSVSWYQQVLGQGPQFIFQYYEKEERGRGNFPDRFSARQFPNYSSELNVNALLLGDSALYLCASSLMIDSYEQYFGPGTRLTVT.

Comments on this clone: This specimen includes other DNA sequences encoding the same CDR3. The chain employs TRBV6-5 and TRBJ2-2; the D gene is possibly TRBD1 (5 bases). Germline CDR1 reads MNHEY; CDR2 reads SVGAGI. The germline V and J ends were trimmed by 9 bases and 1 base, with 9 bases remaining between them. The CDR3 has 13 amino acids. The CDR3 nucleotides are TGTGCCAGTCTTACAGGGAACACCGGGGAGCTGTTTTTT. This sequence encodes CASLTGNTGELFF.

The genes are TRBV23-1 and TRBJ2-7; D is unresolved. TRBV23-1 is an open reading frame whose function is uncertain. The V gene lost 8 bases and the J gene lost 7 bases, with 9 bases spanning the gap. The CDR3 contains 10 residues. CDR3 nucleotide sequence: TGCGCCAGCTTCCCTTCTGAGCAGTACTTC. This sequence encodes CASFPSEQYF.

The rearrangement joins TRBV25-1 to TRBJ2-1, with D perhaps TRBD2 (6 bases). The CDR3 extends over 15 amino acids. Germline loops: CDR1 MGHDK, CDR2 SYGVNS. V dropped 2 bases and J dropped 4 bases, with 12 bases sitting between them. The DNA of the CDR3 is TGTGCCAGCAGTGAAAGGGCCGGGGGATACAATGAGCAGTTCTTC. Protein product: CASSERAGGYNEQFF.

This sequence joins TRBV10-3 and TRBJ1-1; TRBD1 agrees at 9 bases. Losses at the gene ends were 5 bases for V and 3 bases for J; bases not matched to a gene: 7. CDR1 ENHRY and CDR2 SYGVKD come from the germline V gene. This CDR3 spans 15 amino acids. In DNA, the CDR3 is TGTGCCATCAGTAGAGGACAGGGGAAGGACACTGAAGCTTTCTTT. This codes for CAISRGQGKDTEAFF.